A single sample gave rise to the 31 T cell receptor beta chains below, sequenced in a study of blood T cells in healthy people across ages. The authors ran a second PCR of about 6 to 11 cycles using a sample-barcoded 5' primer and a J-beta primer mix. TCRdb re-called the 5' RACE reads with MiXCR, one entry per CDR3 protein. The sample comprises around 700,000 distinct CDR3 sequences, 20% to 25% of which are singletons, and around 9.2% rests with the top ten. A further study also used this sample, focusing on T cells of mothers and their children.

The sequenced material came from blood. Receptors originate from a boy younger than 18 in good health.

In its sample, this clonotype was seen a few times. CDR3 in DNA: TGTGCCAGCAGCCCCCCCGGGGTTCATAACGAGCAGTACTTC. Its translation is CASSPPGVHNEQYF. V and J are TRBV9 and TRBJ2-7; D may be TRBD2 (5 bases). The ends were cut back, 4 bases at V and 5 bases at J, with 16 bases in the middle. This CDR3 spans 14 amino acids. Germline V gives CDR1 SGDLS, CDR2 YYNGEE.

CDR3 residues: CSARARDYRPETQYF. In nucleotides, the CDR3 is TGCAGTGCTAGAGCCCGGGACTACCGCCCAGAGACCCAGTACTTC. This rearrangement joins TRBV20-1 to TRBJ2-5, with TRBD2 matching 7 bases. Germline V gene sequence: CDR1 DFQATT, CDR2 SNEGSKA (reference sequence). J gave up 4 bases and V 1 base, and 9 bases lay outside the gene matches. The length of the CDR3 is 15 residues.

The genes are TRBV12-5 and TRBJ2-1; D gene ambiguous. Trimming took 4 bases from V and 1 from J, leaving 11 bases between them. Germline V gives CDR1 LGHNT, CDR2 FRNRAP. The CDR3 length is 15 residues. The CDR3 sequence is CASGSSERSYNEQFF. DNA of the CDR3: TGTGCTAGTGGTTCCTCCGAGAGATCCTACAATGAGCAGTTCTTC.

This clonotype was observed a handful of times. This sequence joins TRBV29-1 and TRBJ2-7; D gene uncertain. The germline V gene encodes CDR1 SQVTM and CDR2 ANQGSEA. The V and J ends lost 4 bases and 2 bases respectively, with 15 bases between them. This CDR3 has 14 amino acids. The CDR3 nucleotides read TGCAGCGTTGGATCCTTGGGCAGCACCTACGAGCAGTACTTC. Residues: CSVGSLGSTYEQYF.

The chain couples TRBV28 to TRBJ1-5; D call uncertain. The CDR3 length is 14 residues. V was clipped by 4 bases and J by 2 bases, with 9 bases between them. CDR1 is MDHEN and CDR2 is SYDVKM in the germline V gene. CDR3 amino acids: CASSWRTGNQPQHF. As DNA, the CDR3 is TGTGCCAGCAGTTGGAGGACGGGCAATCAGCCCCAGCATTTT.

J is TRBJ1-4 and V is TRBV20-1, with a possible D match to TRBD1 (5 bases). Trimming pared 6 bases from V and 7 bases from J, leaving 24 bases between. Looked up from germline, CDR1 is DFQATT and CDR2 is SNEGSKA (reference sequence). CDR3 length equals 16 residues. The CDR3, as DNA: TGCAGTGCAATCTTACCGGGACCCACAAGAGGTGAAAAACTGTTTTTT. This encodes CSAILPGPTRGEKLFF.

In nucleotides, the CDR3 is TGTGCCAGCAGTGTCGATTCGGACAGGGGTCATTCACCCCTCCACTTT. This codes for CASSVDSDRGHSPLHF. This chain links TRBV6-4 with TRBJ1-6; 9 bases are shared with TRBD1. Germline V gene sequence: CDR1 MRHNA, CDR2 SNTAGT. Germline trimming cut 4 bases from V and 8 bases from J; bases unmatched to any gene: 9. This CDR3 is built from 16 residues.

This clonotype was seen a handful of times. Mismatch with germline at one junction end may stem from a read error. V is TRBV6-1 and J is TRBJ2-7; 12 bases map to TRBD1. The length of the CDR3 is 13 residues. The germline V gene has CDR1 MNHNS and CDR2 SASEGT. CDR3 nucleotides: TGTGCCACCACCGGGACAGGGGGCTACGGGCAGTACTTC. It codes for CATTGTGGYGQYF.

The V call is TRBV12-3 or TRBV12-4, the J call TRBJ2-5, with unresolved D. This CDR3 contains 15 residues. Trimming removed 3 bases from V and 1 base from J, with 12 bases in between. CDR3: CASSLASGPQETQYF. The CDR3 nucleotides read TGTGCCAGCAGTTTGGCCTCCGGACCCCAAGAGACCCAGTACTTC.

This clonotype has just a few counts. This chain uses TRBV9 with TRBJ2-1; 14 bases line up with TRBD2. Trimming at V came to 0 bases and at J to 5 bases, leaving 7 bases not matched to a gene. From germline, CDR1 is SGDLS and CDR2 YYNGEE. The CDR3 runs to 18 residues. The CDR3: CASSVVGTSGGLDNEQFF. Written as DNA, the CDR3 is TGTGCCAGCAGCGTAGTGGGGACTAGCGGGGGTCTAGACAATGAGCAGTTCTTC. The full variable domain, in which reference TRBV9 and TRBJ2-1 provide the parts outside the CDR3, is DSGVTQTPKHLITATGQRVTLRCSPRSGDLSVYWYQQSLDQGLQFLIQYYNGEERAKGNILERFSAQQFPDLHSELNLSSLELGDSALYFCASSVVGTSGGLDNEQFFGPGTRLTVL.

The CDR3 DNA follows: TGTGCCAGCACCAAACTCGGACCATTCGGAGGAGAGACCCAGTACTTC. Its translation: CASTKLGPFGGETQYF. The chain recombines TRBV12-3 or TRBV12-4 with TRBJ2-5; tentatively, D is TRBD2 (5 bases). This CDR3 spans 16 amino acids. The V gene lost 7 bases and the J gene lost 4 bases, with 22 bases spanning the gap.

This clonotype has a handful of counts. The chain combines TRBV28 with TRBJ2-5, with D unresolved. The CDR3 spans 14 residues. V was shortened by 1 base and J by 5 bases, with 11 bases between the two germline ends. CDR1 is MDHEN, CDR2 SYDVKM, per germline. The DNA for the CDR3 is TGTGCCAGCAGTTTATATCACCTAAGGGAGACCCAGTACTTC. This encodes CASSLYHLRETQYF.

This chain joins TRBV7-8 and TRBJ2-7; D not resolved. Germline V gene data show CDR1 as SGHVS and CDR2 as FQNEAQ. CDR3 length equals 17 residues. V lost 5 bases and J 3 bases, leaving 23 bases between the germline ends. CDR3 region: CASSIHWTAIPYYEQYF. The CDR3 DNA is TGTGCCAGCAGCATACACTGGACCGCGATCCCCTACTACGAGCAGTACTTC.

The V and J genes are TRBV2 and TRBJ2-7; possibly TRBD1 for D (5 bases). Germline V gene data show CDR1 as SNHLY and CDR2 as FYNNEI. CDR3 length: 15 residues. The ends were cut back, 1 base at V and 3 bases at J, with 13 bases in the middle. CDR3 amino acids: CASSEGAGYFYEQYF. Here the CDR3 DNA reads TGTGCCAGCAGTGAAGGGGCAGGGTATTTCTACGAGCAGTACTTC. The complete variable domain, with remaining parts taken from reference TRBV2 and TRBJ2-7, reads EPEVTQTPSHQVTQMGQEVILRCVPISNHLYFYWYRQILGQKVEFLVSFYNNEISEKSEIFDDQFSVERPDGSNFTLKIRSTKLEDSAMYFCASSEGAGYFYEQYFGPGTRLTVT.

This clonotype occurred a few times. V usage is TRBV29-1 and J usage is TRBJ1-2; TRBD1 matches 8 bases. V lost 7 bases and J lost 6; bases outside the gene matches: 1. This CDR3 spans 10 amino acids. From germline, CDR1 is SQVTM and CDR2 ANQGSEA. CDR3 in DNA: TGCAGCGCACAGGGGGATGGCTACACCTTC. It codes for CSAQGDGYTF.

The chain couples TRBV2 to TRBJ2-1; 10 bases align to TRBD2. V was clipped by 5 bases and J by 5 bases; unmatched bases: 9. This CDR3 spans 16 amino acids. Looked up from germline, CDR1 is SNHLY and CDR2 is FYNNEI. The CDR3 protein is CASSFTLLAGHNEQFF. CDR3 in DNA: TGTGCCAGCAGTTTCACACTACTAGCGGGGCACAATGAGCAGTTCTTC.

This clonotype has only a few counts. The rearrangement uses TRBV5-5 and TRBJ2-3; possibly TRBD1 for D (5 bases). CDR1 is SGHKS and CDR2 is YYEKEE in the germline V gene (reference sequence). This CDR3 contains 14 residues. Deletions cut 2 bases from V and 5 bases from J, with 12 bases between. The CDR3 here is CASSFLGAEDTQYF. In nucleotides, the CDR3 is TGTGCCAGCAGCTTCCTAGGGGCGGAAGATACGCAGTATTTT.

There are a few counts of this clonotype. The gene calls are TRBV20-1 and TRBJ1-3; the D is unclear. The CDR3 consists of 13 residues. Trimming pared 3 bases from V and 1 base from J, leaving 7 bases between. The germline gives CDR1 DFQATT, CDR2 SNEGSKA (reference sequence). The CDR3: CSARSASGNTIYF. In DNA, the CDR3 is TGCAGTGCTAGGAGCGCTTCTGGAAACACCATATATTTT.

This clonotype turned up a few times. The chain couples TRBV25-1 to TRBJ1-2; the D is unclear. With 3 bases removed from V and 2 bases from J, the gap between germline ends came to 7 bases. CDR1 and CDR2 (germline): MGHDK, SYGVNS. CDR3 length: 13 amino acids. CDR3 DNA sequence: TGTGCCAGCAGTGATCTAGGGAACTATGGCTACACCTTC. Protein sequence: CASSDLGNYGYTF.

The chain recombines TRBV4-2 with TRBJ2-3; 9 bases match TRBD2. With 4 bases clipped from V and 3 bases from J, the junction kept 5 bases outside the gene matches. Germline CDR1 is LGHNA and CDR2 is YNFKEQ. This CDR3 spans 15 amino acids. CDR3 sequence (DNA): TGTGCCAGCAGCCTTATAGCGGGGGTTACAGATACGCAGTATTTT. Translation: CASSLIAGVTDTQYF.

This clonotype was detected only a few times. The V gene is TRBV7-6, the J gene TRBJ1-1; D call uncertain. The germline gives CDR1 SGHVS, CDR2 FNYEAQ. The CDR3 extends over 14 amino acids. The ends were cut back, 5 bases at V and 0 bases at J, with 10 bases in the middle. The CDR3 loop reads CASSPLELNTEAFF. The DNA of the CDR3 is TGTGCCAGCAGCCCTCTCGAGTTGAACACTGAAGCTTTCTTT.

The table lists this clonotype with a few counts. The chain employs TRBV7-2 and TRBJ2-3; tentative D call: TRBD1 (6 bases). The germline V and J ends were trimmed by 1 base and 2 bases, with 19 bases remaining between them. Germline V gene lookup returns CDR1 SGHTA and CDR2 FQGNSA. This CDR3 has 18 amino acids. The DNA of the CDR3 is TGTGCCAGCAGCTTAGGGACAGTTTTGTTTTTCCTCACAGATACGCAGTATTTT. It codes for CASSLGTVLFFLTDTQYF.

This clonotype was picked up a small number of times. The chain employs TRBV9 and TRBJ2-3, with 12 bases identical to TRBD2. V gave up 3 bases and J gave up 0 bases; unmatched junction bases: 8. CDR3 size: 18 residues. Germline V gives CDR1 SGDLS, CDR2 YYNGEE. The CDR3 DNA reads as TGTGCCAGCAGCGCCTCCGGGACTAGCGGGTCTAGCACAGATACGCAGTATTTT. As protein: CASSASGTSGSSTDTQYF.

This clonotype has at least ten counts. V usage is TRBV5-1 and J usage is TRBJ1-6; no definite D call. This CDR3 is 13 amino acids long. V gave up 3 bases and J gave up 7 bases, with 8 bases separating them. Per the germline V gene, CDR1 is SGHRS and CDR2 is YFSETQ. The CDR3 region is CASSSSDNSPLHF. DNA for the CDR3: TGCGCCAGCAGCTCTTCGGACAATTCACCCCTCCACTTT.

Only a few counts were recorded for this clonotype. This chain's CDR3 is CASSVLRTGTQYF. In DNA, the CDR3 is TGTGCCAGCAGTGTCCTACGGACGGGGACCCAGTACTTC. V usage is TRBV6-2 or TRBV6-3 and J usage is TRBJ2-5; the D is unclear. The CDR3 covers 13 residues. V gave up 5 bases and J gave up 7 bases, with 14 bases separating them. Germline assignment: CDR1 MNHEY and CDR2 SVGEGT.

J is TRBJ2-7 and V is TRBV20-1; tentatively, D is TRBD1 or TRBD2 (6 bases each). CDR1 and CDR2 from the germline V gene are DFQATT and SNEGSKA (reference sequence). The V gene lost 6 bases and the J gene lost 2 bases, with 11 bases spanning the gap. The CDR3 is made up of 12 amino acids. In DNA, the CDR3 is TGCAGTGCGCGGGACACACCCTACGAGCAGTACTTC. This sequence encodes CSARDTPYEQYF.

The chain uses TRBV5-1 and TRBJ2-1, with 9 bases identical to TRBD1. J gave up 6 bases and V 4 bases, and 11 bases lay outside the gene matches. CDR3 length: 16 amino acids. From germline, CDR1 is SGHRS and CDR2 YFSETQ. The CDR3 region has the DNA TGCGCCAGCAGCGACCTCTTCGGGACAGGGCTCAATGAGCAGTTCTTC. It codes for CASSDLFGTGLNEQFF.

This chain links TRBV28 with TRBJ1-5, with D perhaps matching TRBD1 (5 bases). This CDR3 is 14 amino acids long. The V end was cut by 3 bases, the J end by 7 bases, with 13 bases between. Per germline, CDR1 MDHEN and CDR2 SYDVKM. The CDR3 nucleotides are TGTGCCAGCAGTTTTTCAGGGTCGGGGCAGCCCCAGCATTTT. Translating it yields CASSFSGSGQPQHF.

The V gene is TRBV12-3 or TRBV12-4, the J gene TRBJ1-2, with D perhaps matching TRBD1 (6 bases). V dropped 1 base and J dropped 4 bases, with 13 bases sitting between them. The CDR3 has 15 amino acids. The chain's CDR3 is CASSLVRRGGYGYTF. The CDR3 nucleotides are TGTGCCAGCAGTTTAGTTCGCAGGGGAGGCTATGGCTACACCTTC.

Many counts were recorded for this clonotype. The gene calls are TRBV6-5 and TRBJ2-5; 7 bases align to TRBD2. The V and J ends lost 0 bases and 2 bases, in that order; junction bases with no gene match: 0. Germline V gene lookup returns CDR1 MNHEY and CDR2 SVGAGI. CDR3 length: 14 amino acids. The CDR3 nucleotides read TGTGCCAGCAGTTACTCGGGACTACAAGAGACCCAGTACTTC. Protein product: CASSYSGLQETQYF.

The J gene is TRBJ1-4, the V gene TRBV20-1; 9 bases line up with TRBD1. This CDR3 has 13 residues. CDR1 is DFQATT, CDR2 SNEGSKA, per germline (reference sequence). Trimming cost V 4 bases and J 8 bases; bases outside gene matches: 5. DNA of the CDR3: TGCAGTGCTACTAGACAGGGGGACGAAAAACTGTTTTTT. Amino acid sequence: CSATRQGDEKLFF.